The present entry profiles one T cell receptor (beta chain) with its context. What it binds is unknown. The data originate from a study of cytomegalovirus exposure and HLA in healthy donors. Study-level information: Out of about 190 million T cells, an earlier analysis found some 120 million unique TCR beta sequences in total. General study points: In a later analysis, TCR beta V- and J-gene trimming showed a link to a missense DCLRE1C variant.

The PCR made use of 60 Vbeta and 13 Jbeta primers. Repertoires were generated with immunoSEQ multiplex PCR, while TCRdb's copy carries only in-frame clones and drops some. This sample carries fewer than 85,000 clones, about 66% of them seen once, and the ten largest clones take 4.9%. CDR1 is MDHEN and CDR2 is SYDVKM in the germline V gene. This CDR3 has 16 amino acids. V shed 5 bases, J shed 3 bases, and the junction held 9 bases outside the gene matches. Specimen: PBMCs. This sequence originates from a man aged 55 to 69 in good health and CMV-seropositive. The chain carries TRBV28 and TRBJ2-7, with 11 positions matching TRBD2. CDR3: CASSLPRLAGSYEQYF. CDR3 sequence (DNA): TGTGCCAGCAGTCTCCCAAGACTAGCGGGAAGCTACGAGCAGTACTTC.